This T cell receptor (beta chain) was profiled in a study of blood T cells in healthy people across ages. Then a second PCR, running roughly 7 to 11 cycles, was carried out with a sample-barcoded 5' primer and a J-beta primer mix. Each cDNA molecule carried a tag from a template-switch adaptor that contained 12 random nucleotides. In TCRdb, the 5' RACE reads were re-called with MiXCR into one record per CDR3 protein. This sample has about 1 million distinct CDR3 sequences, with more than 40% found just once. The CDR3 sequence is 15 residues long. CDR1 SEHNR and CDR2 FQNEAQ come from the germline V gene (reference sequence). Trimming shortened V by 3 bases and J by 9 bases, and 18 bases separated the two germline ends. Study-wide points: Unsorted PBMC input precluded a conclusive naive versus antigen-experienced comparison.

Notes on this clonotype: Its antigen remains unknown.

Specimen: blood. The gene calls are TRBV7-9 and TRBJ2-1, with D tentatively TRBD2 (6 bases). This sequence originates from a woman aged 55-75 years in good health. CDR3 protein: CASSFSGLGGVEQFF. CDR3 DNA sequence: TGTGCCAGCAGCTTTAGCGGTCTCGGGGGAGTTGAGCAGTTCTTC.